Below are 28 T cell receptor beta chains sequenced from a single sample in a study of CD8+ T cells in alopecia areata. RNA extraction was followed by reverse transcription into cDNA, which acted as the sequencing template. The protocol was immunoSEQ multiplex PCR, while the TCRdb copy is restricted to in-frame clones and leaves out a portion. The sample carries around 140,000 clones, roughly 54% recorded once. Regarding treatment: oral pan-JAK inhibitor, 5-10 mg twice daily. The specimen was CD8+ T cells sorted from blood, collected at week 4, from a patient treated with tofacitinib. The source of these receptors is a human donor with alopecia areata.

Sample share makes this clone large (0.1 to 1%). The J gene is TRBJ2-7, the V gene TRBV7-8; 8 nucleotides agree with TRBD1. The ends lost 3 bases at V and 3 bases at J; junction bases unmatched: 1. The V gene's germline CDR1 is SGHVS and CDR2 FQNEAQ. This CDR3 is built from 13 residues. The CDR3 protein is CASSFGTGYEQYF. The DNA of the CDR3 is TGTGCCAGCAGCTTTGGGACAGGCTACGAGCAGTACTTC.

The rearrangement links TRBV6-5 to TRBJ2-5; no clear D. Germline V lookup: CDR1 MNHEY, CDR2 SVGAGI. The CDR3 length is 15 residues. The V and J ends lost 0 bases and 0 bases respectively, with 8 bases between them. This CDR3 reads CASSYSGNDQETQYF. CDR3 bases: TGTGCCAGCAGTTACTCAGGGAACGACCAAGAGACCCAGTACTTC.

V gene TRBV5-6 combines with J gene TRBJ2-4, with D hard to call. The CDR3 extends over 14 amino acids. The germline V gene has CDR1 SGHDT and CDR2 YYEEEE. V was shortened by 4 bases and J by 1 base, with 9 bases between the two germline ends. Here the CDR3 reads CASSPKAAKNIQYF. The CDR3 DNA is TGTGCCAGCAGCCCGAAAGCGGCCAAAAACATTCAGTACTTC.

This chain joins TRBV25-1 and TRBJ2-5, with D possibly being TRBD1 or TRBD2 (5 bases each). This CDR3 is 17 amino acids long. Trimming took 1 base from V and 4 from J, leaving 19 bases between them. CDR1 and CDR2 (germline): MGHDK, SYGVNS. CDR3: CASSELSRAGGGETQYF. CDR3 sequence (DNA): TGTGCCAGCAGTGAATTAAGTCGGGCAGGTGGGGGAGAGACCCAGTACTTC.

This clone came up a few times. J is TRBJ2-7 and V is TRBV7-9; D gene uncertain. V dropped 4 bases and J dropped 0 bases, with 4 bases sitting between them. This CDR3 comprises 12 residues. The germline V gene has CDR1 SEHNR and CDR2 FQNEAQ (reference sequence). CDR3 in amino acids: CASSWSSYEQYF. In DNA form, the CDR3 reads TGTGCCAGCAGCTGGAGCTCCTACGAGCAGTACTTC.

This chain connects TRBV29-1 to TRBJ2-2; no clear D gene. The CDR3 loop spans 11 amino acids. Trimming stripped 4 bases from V and 5 bases from J, with 5 bases between. The V gene's germline CDR1 is SQVTM and CDR2 ANQGSEA. In DNA form, the CDR3 reads TGCAGCGTTGGGGGAACCGGGGAGCTGTTTTTT. Translating it yields CSVGGTGELFF.

This chain links TRBV7-6 with TRBJ1-6; D gene unclear. V was shortened by 6 bases and J by 11 bases, with 23 bases between the two germline ends. The CDR3 sequence is 16 residues long. Germline CDR1 reads SGHVS; CDR2 reads FNYEAQ. In nucleotides, the CDR3 is TGTGCCAGCAGTTCCGGGCTGAGGCAACGGTCAGCACCCCTCCACTTT. Amino acids: CASSSGLRQRSAPLHF.

This chain joins TRBV6-5 and TRBJ2-3, with TRBD2 as a possible D gene (5 bases). The CDR3 spans 16 residues. Looked up from germline, CDR1 is MNHEY and CDR2 is SVGAGI. Trimming removed 0 bases from V and 1 base from J, with 11 bases in between. The CDR3 DNA sequence: TGTGCCAGCAGTTACTCGAGGGTCTCGGGCACAGATACGCAGTATTTT. Translating gives CASSYSRVSGTDTQYF.

V and J are TRBV30 and TRBJ1-1; D is uncertain. The CDR3 totals 10 residues. Germline V gene sequence: CDR1 GTSNPN, CDR2 SVGIG (reference sequence). The germline V and J ends were trimmed by 1 base and 7 bases, with 4 bases remaining between them. CDR3 amino acids: CAWSGGEAFF. The DNA for the CDR3 is TGTGCCTGGAGTGGGGGTGAAGCTTTCTTT.

This sequence joins TRBV27 and TRBJ2-7; the D gene is possibly TRBD1 (5 bases). Between the trimmed V and J ends, which lost 7 bases and 7 bases, there was a span of 11 bases. The CDR3 extends over 11 amino acids. CDR1 is MNHEY and CDR2 is SMNVEV in the germline V gene (reference sequence). CDR3 in amino acids: CASTDSFEQYF. DNA of the CDR3: TGTGCCAGCACAGACAGTTTTGAGCAGTACTTC.

The chain combines TRBV30 with TRBJ1-5; 10 positions agree with TRBD1. This CDR3 has 14 residues. Germline V gene lookup returns CDR1 GTSNPN and CDR2 SVGIG (reference sequence). V dropped 1 base and J dropped 6; count of bases not matched to a gene: 3. CDR3 sequence: CAWSGTGGTQPQHF. CDR3 coding DNA: TGTGCCTGGAGTGGGACAGGGGGAACTCAGCCCCAGCATTTT.

The V call is TRBV27, the J call TRBJ1-1; D remains ambiguous. CDR1 MNHEY and CDR2 SMNVEV come from the germline V gene (reference sequence). This CDR3 is built from 16 residues. V was shortened by 0 bases and J by 1 base, with 12 bases between the two germline ends. Written as DNA, the CDR3 is TGTGCCAGCAGTTTATCTTTCTCCTTGGGGAACACTGAAGCTTTCTTT. It is translated as CASSLSFSLGNTEAFF.

The chain recombines TRBV18 with TRBJ1-5; D is possibly TRBD1 (6 bases). Deletions cut 3 bases from V and 4 bases from J, with 16 bases between. The CDR3 has 16 residues. Per the germline V gene, CDR1 is KGHSH and CDR2 is LQKENI. Here the CDR3 reads CASSPTFRGRNQPQHF. The CDR3 DNA reads as TGTGCCAGCTCACCGACGTTCAGGGGAAGAAATCAGCCCCAGCATTTT.

This clone was counted only a few times. The chain recombines TRBV7-9 with TRBJ1-6, with D possibly matching TRBD1 (5 bases). The V end was cut by 4 bases, the J end by 7 bases, with 14 bases between. CDR3 length: 15 residues. The germline gives CDR1 SEHNR, CDR2 FQNEAQ (reference sequence). The CDR3 nucleotides are TGTGCCAGCAGCTCAAACCGGGACGGGAATTCACCCCTCCACTTT. This codes for CASSSNRDGNSPLHF. The variable domain in full, with the rest retrieved from reference TRBV7-9 and TRBJ1-6, is DTGVSQNPRHKITKRGQNVTFRCDPISEHNRLYWYRQTLGQGPEFLTYFQNEAQLEKSRLLSDRFSAERPKGSFSTLEIQRTEQGDSAMYLCASSSNRDGNSPLHFGNGTRLTVT.

V usage is TRBV27 and J usage is TRBJ1-2, with 10 bases identical to TRBD1. Germline CDR1 and CDR2: MNHEY and SMNVEV (reference sequence). This CDR3 region has 15 residues. The J segment lost 4 bases and the V segment lost 3 bases, leaving 5 bases of the junction unmatched. This chain's CDR3 is CASSFGQGGFYGYTF. The CDR3 region has the DNA TGTGCCAGCAGTTTTGGACAGGGGGGTTTCTATGGCTACACCTTC.

The chain is built from TRBV6-5 and TRBJ1-6; a possible D gene is TRBD1 (5 bases). This CDR3 spans 15 amino acids. V lost 6 bases to trimming and J lost 11 bases, with 20 bases between them. CDR1 is MNHEY, CDR2 SVGAGI, per germline. The CDR3 DNA follows: TGTGCCAGCAGCCCCCGGACATCTAATACCGCACCCCTCCACTTT. Its translation: CASSPRTSNTAPLHF.

A few counts support this clone. The CDR3 coding sequence is TGTGCCAGCAGCTTAGCTTCGGACAGGGGTTATTACAATGAGCAGTTCTTC. This codes for CASSLASDRGYYNEQFF. The chain combines TRBV7-9 with TRBJ2-1; TRBD1 matches 9 bases. The CDR3 has 17 amino acids. Germline CDR1 is SEHNR and CDR2 is FQNEAQ (reference sequence). J gave up 4 bases and V 0 bases, and 7 bases lay outside the gene matches. Together with reference TRBV7-9 and TRBJ2-1, the CDR3 gives the full variable domain: DTGVSQNPRHKITKRGQNVTFRCDPISEHNRLYWYRQTLGQGPEFLTYFQNEAQLEKSRLLSDRFSAERPKGSFSTLEIQRTEQGDSAMYLCASSLASDRGYYNEQFFGPGTRLTVL.

V and J are TRBV4-3 and TRBJ1-2; perhaps TRBD1 as D (5 bases). V lost 1 base and J 6 bases, leaving 12 bases between the germline ends. The CDR3 sequence is 14 residues long. CDR1 is LGHNA, CDR2 YSLEER, per germline. For the CDR3, the DNA is TGCGCCAGCAGCCAAGGGGGCAGTTGGAATGGCTACACCTTC. Its translation: CASSQGGSWNGYTF.

This clone was counted a few times. The chain employs TRBV5-1 and TRBJ2-7; no definite D call. This CDR3 has 12 amino acids. V dropped 6 bases and J dropped 3 bases, with 10 bases sitting between them. In germline, CDR1 is SGHRS, CDR2 YFSETQ. The CDR3 coding sequence is TGCGCCAGCAACGCGGCGGACTACGAGCAGTACTTC. Its translation is CASNAADYEQYF.

This chain links TRBV30 with TRBJ1-1; perhaps TRBD1 as D (5 bases). The germline V gene has CDR1 GTSNPN and CDR2 SVGIG (reference sequence). The CDR3 is 11 residues long. The CDR3 region has the DNA TGTGCTTGGGGACTTAACACTGAAGCTTTCTTT. It codes for CAWGLNTEAFF.

This chain connects TRBV5-6 to TRBJ2-1, with 12 bases aligning to TRBD2. The germline V gene encodes CDR1 SGHDT and CDR2 YYEEEE. J was trimmed by 6 bases and V by 4 bases; bases with no gene match: 8. The CDR3 spans 16 residues. In DNA, the CDR3 is TGTGCCAGCAGCCCTCATACTAGCGGGGGGACCAATGAGCAGTTCTTC. Translation: CASSPHTSGGTNEQFF.

The chain recombines TRBV30 with TRBJ2-3; D is possibly TRBD1 (7 bases). Trimming removed 1 base from V and 3 bases from J, with 14 bases in between. Germline values: CDR1 GTSNPN, CDR2 SVGIG (reference sequence). This CDR3 contains 15 residues. This chain's CDR3 is CAWSGQGGWTDTQYF. CDR3 DNA: TGTGCCTGGAGTGGACAGGGAGGTTGGACAGATACGCAGTATTTT.

A remark on this clone: Within the sample, other DNA sequences also encode this same CDR3. The chain joins TRBV4-1 to TRBJ2-5; D is unresolved. CDR3 length equals 13 residues. The V gene's germline CDR1 is MGHRA and CDR2 YSYEKL. Trimming pared 0 bases from V and 5 bases from J, leaving 7 bases between. CDR3 region: CASSQDSEETQYF. CDR3 DNA sequence: TGCGCCAGCAGCCAAGACAGCGAGGAGACCCAGTACTTC.

This clone has only a few counts. The chain recombines TRBV7-9 with TRBJ1-3; no definite D call. This CDR3 is 17 amino acids long. Germline CDR1 reads SEHNR; CDR2 reads FQNEAQ (reference sequence). Trimming stripped 0 bases from V and 3 bases from J, with 15 bases between. The CDR3 reads CASSLALGRERGNTIYF. CDR3 nucleotides: TGTGCCAGCAGCTTAGCGCTAGGGAGGGAACGTGGAAACACCATATATTTT.

CDR3 loop: CASSLISGAGANVLTF. The CDR3 coding sequence is TGTGCCAGCAGCTTGATTAGCGGGGCTGGGGCCAACGTCCTGACTTTC. This sequence joins TRBV5-4 and TRBJ2-6; 8 positions agree with TRBD2. Per germline, CDR1 SGHNT and CDR2 YYREEE (reference sequence). The CDR3 runs 16 residues. The trim removed 1 base at V and 2 bases at J, leaving 2 bases unmatched.

This clone was recorded only once. The CDR3 sequence: CASSEAGWTGAGYGYTF. Here the CDR3 DNA reads TGTGCCAGCAGTGAAGCAGGATGGACAGGGGCGGGCTATGGCTACACCTTC. The rearrangement uses TRBV6-1 and TRBJ1-2, with 9 bases aligning to TRBD1. Germline trimming cut 0 bases from V and 4 bases from J; bases unmatched to any gene: 9. Germline V gene data show CDR1 as MNHNS and CDR2 as SASEGT. This CDR3 spans 17 amino acids.

The CDR3 spells CSVEVKTYEQYF. The CDR3 nucleotides read TGCAGCGTTGAGGTAAAAACCTACGAGCAGTACTTC. The chain links TRBV29-1 to TRBJ2-7; no definite D call. Germline assignment: CDR1 SQVTM and CDR2 ANQGSEA. The CDR3 extends over 12 amino acids. V dropped 3 bases and J dropped 2 bases, with 8 bases sitting between them.

About this clone itself: One junction end does not reproduce the germline sequence, and a read error may be involved. The chain combines TRBV7-7 with TRBJ2-1; D is possibly TRBD1 (5 bases). From germline, CDR1 is SSHAT and CDR2 FNYEAQ (reference sequence). The CDR3 has 15 residues. CDR3 sequence (DNA): TGTGCTAGCAGCTTAAGGCAGGGCGTCTACAATGAGCAGTTCTTC. It translates to CASSLRQGVYNEQFF.